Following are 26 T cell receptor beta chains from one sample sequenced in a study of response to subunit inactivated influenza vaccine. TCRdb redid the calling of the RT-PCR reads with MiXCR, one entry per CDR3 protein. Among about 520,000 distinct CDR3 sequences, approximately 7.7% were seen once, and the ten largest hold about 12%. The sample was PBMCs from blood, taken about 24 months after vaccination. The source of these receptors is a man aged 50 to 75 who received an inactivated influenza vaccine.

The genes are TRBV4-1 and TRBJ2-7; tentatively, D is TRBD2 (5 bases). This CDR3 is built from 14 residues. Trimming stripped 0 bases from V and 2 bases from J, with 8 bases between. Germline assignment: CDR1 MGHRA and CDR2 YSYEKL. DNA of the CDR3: TGCGCCAGCAGCCAAGACGAGGGTACCTACGAGCAGTACTTC. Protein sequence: CASSQDEGTYEQYF.

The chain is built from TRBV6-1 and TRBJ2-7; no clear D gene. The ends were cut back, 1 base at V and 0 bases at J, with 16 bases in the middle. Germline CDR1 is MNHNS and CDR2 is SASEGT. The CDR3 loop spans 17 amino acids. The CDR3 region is CASSEVWVEEYSYEQYF. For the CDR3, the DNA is TGTGCCAGCAGTGAAGTGTGGGTCGAGGAGTACTCCTACGAGCAGTACTTC.

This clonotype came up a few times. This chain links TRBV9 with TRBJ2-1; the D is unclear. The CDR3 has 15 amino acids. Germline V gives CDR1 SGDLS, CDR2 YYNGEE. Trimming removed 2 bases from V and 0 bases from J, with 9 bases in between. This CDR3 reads CASSVDTPSYNEQFF. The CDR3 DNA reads TGTGCCAGCAGCGTCGATACCCCCTCCTACAATGAGCAGTTCTTC.

Here the CDR3 DNA reads TGCAGTGCTAGGTGGTCTAGCAGAAGTGGGCAGTTCTTC. Protein product: CSARWSSRSGQFF. The rearrangement uses TRBV20-1 and TRBJ2-1, with D possibly TRBD2 on 5 matching bases. The CDR3 extends over 13 amino acids. Germline V gene data show CDR1 as DFQATT and CDR2 as SNEGSKA (reference sequence). Deletions cut 3 bases from V and 12 bases from J, with 18 bases between.

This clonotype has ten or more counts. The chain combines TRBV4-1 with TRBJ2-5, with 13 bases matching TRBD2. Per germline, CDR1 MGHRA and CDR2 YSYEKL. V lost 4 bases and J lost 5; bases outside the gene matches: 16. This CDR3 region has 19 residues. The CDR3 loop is CASSREGTSGVVQGETQYF. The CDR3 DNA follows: TGCGCCAGCAGCCGAGAAGGGACTAGCGGGGTCGTCCAGGGGGAGACCCAGTACTTC.

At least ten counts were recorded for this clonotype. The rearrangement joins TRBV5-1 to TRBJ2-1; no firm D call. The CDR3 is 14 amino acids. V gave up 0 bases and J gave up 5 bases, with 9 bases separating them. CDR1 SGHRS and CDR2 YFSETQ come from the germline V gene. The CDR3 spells CASSLARGDNEQFF. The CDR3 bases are TGCGCCAGCAGCTTGGCCCGAGGTGACAATGAGCAGTTCTTC. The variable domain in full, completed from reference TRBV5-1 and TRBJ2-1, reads KAGVTQTPRYLIKTRGQQVTLSCSPISGHRSVSWYQQTPGQGLQFLFEYFSETQRNKGNFPGRFSGRQFSNSRSEMNVSTLELGDSALYLCASSLARGDNEQFFGPGTRLTVL.

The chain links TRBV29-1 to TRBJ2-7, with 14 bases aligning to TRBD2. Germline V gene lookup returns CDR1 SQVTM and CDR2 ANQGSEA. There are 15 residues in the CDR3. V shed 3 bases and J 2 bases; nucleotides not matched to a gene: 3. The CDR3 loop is CSVDGTSGGPYEQYF. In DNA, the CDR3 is TGCAGCGTTGATGGGACTAGCGGGGGCCCCTACGAGCAGTACTTC.

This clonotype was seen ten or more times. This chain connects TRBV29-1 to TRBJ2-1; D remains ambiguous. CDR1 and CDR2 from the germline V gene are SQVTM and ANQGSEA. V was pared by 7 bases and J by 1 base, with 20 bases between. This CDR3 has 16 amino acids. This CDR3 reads CSAAPIVLLSYNEQFF. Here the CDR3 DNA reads TGCAGCGCCGCGCCCATAGTTCTACTTTCCTACAATGAGCAGTTCTTC.

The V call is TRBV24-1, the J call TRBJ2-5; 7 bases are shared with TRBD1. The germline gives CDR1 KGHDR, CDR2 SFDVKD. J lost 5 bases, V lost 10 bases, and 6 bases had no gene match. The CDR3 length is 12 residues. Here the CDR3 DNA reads TGTGCCACAGCAGGGGGTCGGGAGACCCAGTACTTC. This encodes CATAGGRETQYF.

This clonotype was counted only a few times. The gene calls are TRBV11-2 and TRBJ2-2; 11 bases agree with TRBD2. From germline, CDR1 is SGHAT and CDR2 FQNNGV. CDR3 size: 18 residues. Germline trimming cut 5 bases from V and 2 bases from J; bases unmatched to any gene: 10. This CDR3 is CASSQTPRLAGNTGELFF. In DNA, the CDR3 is TGTGCCAGCAGCCAGACCCCGCGACTAGCGGGAAACACCGGGGAGCTGTTTTTT.

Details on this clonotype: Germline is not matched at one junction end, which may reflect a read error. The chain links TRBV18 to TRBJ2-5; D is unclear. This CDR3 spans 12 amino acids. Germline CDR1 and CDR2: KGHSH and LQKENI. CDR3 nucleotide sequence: TGTGCCAGCTCACCACAGCAAGGGACCCAGTACTTC. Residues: CASSPQQGTQYF.

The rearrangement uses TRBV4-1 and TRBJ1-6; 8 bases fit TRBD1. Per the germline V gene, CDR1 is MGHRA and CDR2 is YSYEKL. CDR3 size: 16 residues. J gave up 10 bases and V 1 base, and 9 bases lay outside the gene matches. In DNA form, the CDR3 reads TGCGCCAGCAGCCAAGGTCCCCGGGACAGGCCGTCACCCCTCCACTTT. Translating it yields CASSQGPRDRPSPLHF.

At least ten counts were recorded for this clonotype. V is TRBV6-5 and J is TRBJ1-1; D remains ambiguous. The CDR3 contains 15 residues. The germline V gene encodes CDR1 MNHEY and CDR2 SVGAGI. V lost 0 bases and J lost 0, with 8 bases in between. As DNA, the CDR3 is TGTGCCAGCAGTTACTCGAGAAATATGAACACTGAAGCTTTCTTT. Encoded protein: CASSYSRNMNTEAFF.

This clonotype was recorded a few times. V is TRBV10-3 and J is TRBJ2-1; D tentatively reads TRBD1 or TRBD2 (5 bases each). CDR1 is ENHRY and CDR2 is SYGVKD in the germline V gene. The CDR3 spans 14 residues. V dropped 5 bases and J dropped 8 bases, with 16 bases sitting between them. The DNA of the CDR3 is TGTGCCATCAGTCGGGACCCCCTTTCGTATGAGCAGTTCTTC. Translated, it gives CAISRDPLSYEQFF.

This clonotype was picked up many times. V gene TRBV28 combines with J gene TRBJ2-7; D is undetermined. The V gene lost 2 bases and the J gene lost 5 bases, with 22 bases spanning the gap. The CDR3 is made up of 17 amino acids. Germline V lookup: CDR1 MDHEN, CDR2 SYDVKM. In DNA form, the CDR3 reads TGTGCCAGCAGTTTAACTACCTACAGAAGACCCTACAACGAGCAGTACTTC. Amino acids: CASSLTTYRRPYNEQYF.

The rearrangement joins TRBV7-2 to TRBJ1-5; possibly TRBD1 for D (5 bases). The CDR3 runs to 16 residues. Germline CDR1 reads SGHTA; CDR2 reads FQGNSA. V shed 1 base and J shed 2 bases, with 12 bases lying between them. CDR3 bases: TGTGCCAGCAGCTTAGGCCCTCCGGGGGGCAATCAGCCCCAGCATTTT. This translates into CASSLGPPGGNQPQHF.

DNA of the CDR3: TGTGCCAGCAGCCAGACAGGGGTGGTTCAGCCCCAGCATTTT. It yields the protein CASSQTGVVQPQHF. The chain carries TRBV12-3 or TRBV12-4 and TRBJ1-5; 8 nucleotides match TRBD1. The length of the CDR3 is 14 residues. The V and J ends lost 6 bases and 6 bases, in that order; junction bases with no gene match: 7.

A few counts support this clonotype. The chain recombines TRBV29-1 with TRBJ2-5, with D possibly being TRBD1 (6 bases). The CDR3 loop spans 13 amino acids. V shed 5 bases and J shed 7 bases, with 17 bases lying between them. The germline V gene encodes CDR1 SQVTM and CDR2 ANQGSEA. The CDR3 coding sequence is TGCAGCGTTATAGTGGACAGCGTTGGGACCCAGTACTTC. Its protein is CSVIVDSVGTQYF.

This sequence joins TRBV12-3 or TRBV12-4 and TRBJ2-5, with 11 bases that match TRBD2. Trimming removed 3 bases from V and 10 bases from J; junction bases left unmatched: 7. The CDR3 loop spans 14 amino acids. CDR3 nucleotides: TGTGCCAGCAGTTTCACCGGGACTAGCGGTTTCCAGTACTTC. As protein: CASSFTGTSGFQYF.

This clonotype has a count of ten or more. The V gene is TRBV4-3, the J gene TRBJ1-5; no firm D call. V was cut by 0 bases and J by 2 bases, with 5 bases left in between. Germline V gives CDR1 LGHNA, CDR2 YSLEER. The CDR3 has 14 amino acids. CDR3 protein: CASSQDFRNQPQHF. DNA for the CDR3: TGCGCCAGCAGCCAAGATTTCCGCAATCAGCCCCAGCATTTT.

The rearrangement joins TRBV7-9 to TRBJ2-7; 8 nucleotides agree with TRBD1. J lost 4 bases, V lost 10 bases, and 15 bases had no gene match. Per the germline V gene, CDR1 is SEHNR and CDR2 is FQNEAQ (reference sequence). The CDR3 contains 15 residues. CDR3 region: CATSSPRTGNYEQYF. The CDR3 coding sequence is TGTGCCACTTCTTCCCCTAGGACAGGGAATTACGAGCAGTACTTC.

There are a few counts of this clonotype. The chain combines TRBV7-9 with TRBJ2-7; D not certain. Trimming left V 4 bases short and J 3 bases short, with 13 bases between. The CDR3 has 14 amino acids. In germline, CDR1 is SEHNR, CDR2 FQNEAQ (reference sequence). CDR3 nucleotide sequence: TGTGCCAGCAGCTCGACCATTTTAAACTACGAGCAGTACTTC. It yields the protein CASSSTILNYEQYF. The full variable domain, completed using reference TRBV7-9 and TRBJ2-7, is DTGVSQNPRHKITKRGQNVTFRCDPISEHNRLYWYRQTLGQGPEFLTYFQNEAQLEKSRLLSDRFSAERPKGSFSTLEIQRTEQGDSAMYLCASSSTILNYEQYFGPGTRLTVT.

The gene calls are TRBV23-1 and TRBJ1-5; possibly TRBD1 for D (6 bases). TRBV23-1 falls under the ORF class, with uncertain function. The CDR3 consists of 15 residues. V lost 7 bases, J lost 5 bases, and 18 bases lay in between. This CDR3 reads CASTKGGQGHQPQHF. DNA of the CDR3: TGCGCCAGCACAAAAGGGGGGCAGGGGCATCAGCCCCAGCATTTT.

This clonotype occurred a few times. The CDR3, as DNA: TGTGCCAGCAGCGGAACGGAGGGCTCTAACTATGGCTACACCTTC. Translation gives CASSGTEGSNYGYTF. The chain uses TRBV4-2 and TRBJ1-2; D not certain. V gave up 5 bases and J gave up 0 bases, with 13 bases separating them. CDR1 is LGHNA, CDR2 YNFKEQ, per germline. The CDR3 runs to 15 residues.

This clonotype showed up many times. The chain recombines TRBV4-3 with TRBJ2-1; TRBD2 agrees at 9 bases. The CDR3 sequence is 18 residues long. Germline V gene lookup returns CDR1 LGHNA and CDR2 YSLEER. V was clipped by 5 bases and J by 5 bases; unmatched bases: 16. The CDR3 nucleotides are TGCGCCAGCAGCGTTGCGGTAGCGGGAGAAGGAAGGCACAATGAGCAGTTCTTC. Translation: CASSVAVAGEGRHNEQFF.

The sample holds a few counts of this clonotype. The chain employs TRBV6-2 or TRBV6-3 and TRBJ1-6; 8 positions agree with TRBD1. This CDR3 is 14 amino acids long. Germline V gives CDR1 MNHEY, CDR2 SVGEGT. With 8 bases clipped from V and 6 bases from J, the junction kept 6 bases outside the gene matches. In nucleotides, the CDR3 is TGTGCCAGCTCCGGGGACAGGTTTAATTCACCCCTCCACTTT. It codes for CASSGDRFNSPLHF.